This T cell receptor (beta chain) was identified in a study of T cells in localized non-small cell lung cancer. Study observations and caveats: Adjacent uninvolved lung had the highest clonality, suggesting focused antigen responses. Without multi-region sequencing, intratumor heterogeneity could not be excluded. A median of about 58 of the top 100 tumor clones appeared in adjacent lung, which was paired and uninvolved. A denser population of T cells in blood accompanied longer overall survival.

Clones were read by immunoSEQ multiplex PCR, and TCRdb kept only the in-frame ones, dropping some. The data contain about 20,000 clones, more than 75% of them singletons. On this clone: Its specificity is not known.

CDR3 length: 15 residues. V lost 4 bases and J lost 1; bases outside the gene matches: 1. Germline loops: CDR1 LGHNA, CDR2 YSLEER. The specimen comprised PBMCs, sampled before any cancer treatment. The rearrangement links TRBV4-3 to TRBJ2-2; TRBD1 agrees at 9 bases. The receptor comes from a man aged 40 to 70 with stage II squamous cell lung carcinoma. The CDR3 is CASSRGQGNTGELFF. The CDR3 bases are TGCGCCAGCAGCCGGGGACAGGGGAACACCGGGGAGCTGTTTTTT.